The sequence of this T cell receptor (beta chain) was determined in a study of blood T cell repertoires in COVID-19. As for the study in general: COVID-19 samples, acute and convalescent, were from the United States, Italy and Spain.

The V and J ends lost 6 bases and 10 bases, in that order; junction bases with no gene match: 16. CDR3 size: 16 residues. Germline CDR1 SGHVS, CDR2 FNYEAQ. Measured with immunoSEQ multiplex PCR; TCRdb has only the in-frame clones, and not every one. The sample holds 65,000 or so clones, more than 90% seen once. The sequenced sample was peripheral blood. This sequence joins TRBV7-6 and TRBJ2-1; TRBD1 matches 9 bases. This sequence originates from a man between 60 and 70 years old with acute or convalescent COVID-19. CDR3 protein: CASRPRRGQGFREQFF. CDR3 nucleotides: TGTGCCAGCAGACCTAGACGAGGACAGGGGTTTCGAGAGCAGTTCTTC.